This T cell receptor (beta chain) was obtained from a study of blood T cell repertoires in COVID-19. Turning to the study itself: The origin of the acute and convalescent COVID-19 samples was the United States, Italy and Spain. Sources were T cells, B-cell-depleted T cells, or PBMCs; the material itself was cDNA or gDNA.

Under the authors' procedure: Estimates of nucleated cell counts were drawn from the amplification of reference gene primers. Assay: immunoSEQ multiplex PCR; the TCRdb copy retains only in-frame clones and omits some. The V and J calls and clone size come from that table; D and trimming were worked out from the DNA. This table has under 95,000 clones, just over 90% appearing once. It was during active infection that Seattle patients were enrolled and then longitudinally followed. CDR3 length equals 15 residues. Trimming removed 1 base at V and 6 bases at J, with 15 bases between. Germline loops: CDR1 SGHAT, CDR2 FQDESV (reference sequence).

The clonotype was recovered from a man aged 45-65 years with COVID-19, enrolled during active disease. The chain recombines TRBV11-1 with TRBJ1-1; maybe TRBD1 (6 bases). Material for sequencing was peripheral blood. CDR3 sequence (DNA): TGTGCCAGCAGCTTAGGGGTAGGCAGGGGCGCTGAAGCTTTCTTT. This gives the protein CASSLGVGRGAEAFF. Complete variable domain (other parts from reference TRBV11-1 and TRBJ1-1): EAEVAQSPRYKITEKSQAVAFWCDPISGHATLYWYRQILGQGPELLVQFQDESVVDDSQLPKDRFSAERLKGVDSTLKIQPAELGDSAMYLCASSLGVGRGAEAFFGQGTRLTVV.